A selection of T cell receptor beta chains follows, all from one sample in a study of T cells in Graves' hyperthyroidism and ophthalmopathy. TCRdb reprocessed the multiplex PCR reads via MiXCR and lists one record per CDR3 protein. This sample has roughly 110,000 distinct CDR3 sequences, with about 15% found just once. The sample comprised blood. All receptors derive from a woman aged 45-65 years with Graves' hyperthyroidism. Both conserved end residues are part of each CDR3. D genes are given only for firm matches. Some rows have no size entry. The others give once, few or many, or a class for an expanded clone.

CDR3 | DNA | J | D | size | V
CASSPNRGPEAFF | TGTGCCAGCAGCCCCAACCGGGGGCCCGAAGCTTTCTTT | TRBJ1-1 | . | many | TRBV11-2
CATSDLRPRRGHDEQYF | TGTGCCACCAGTGATTTGCGCCCCCGAAGGGGTCACGACGAGCAGTACTTC | TRBJ2-7 | . | many | TRBV24-1
CASSRTGGGTEAFF | TGTGCCAGCAGCCGTACAGGGGGCGGAACTGAAGCTTTCTTT | TRBJ1-1 | TRBD1 | . | TRBV5-5
CASSLGQGVDEQFF | TGTGCCAGCAGCTTAGGACAGGGAGTCGATGAGCAGTTCTTC | TRBJ2-1 | TRBD1 | . | TRBV7-9
CASSYSRAGQPQHF | TGTGCCAGCAGTTACTCCCGGGCTGGACAGCCCCAGCATTTT | TRBJ1-5 | . | many | TRBV6-6
CATSDPGRHPQTQYF | TGTGCCACCAGTGATCCGGGCAGACACCCCCAGACCCAGTACTTC | TRBJ2-5 | . | many | TRBV24-1
CASSYSMTNEKLFF | TGTGCCAGCAGTTACTCGATGACTAATGAAAAACTGTTTTTT | TRBJ1-4 | . | many | TRBV6-6
CASVGRAVDGYTF | TGTGCCAGCGTCGGGAGGGCCGTCGATGGCTACACCTTC | TRBJ1-2 | . | few | TRBV6-1
CASSLGGYTDTQYF | TGTGCCAGCAGCTTAGGGGGCTACACAGATACGCAGTATTTT | TRBJ2-3 | TRBD1 | . | TRBV2
CASSRLAGPNTGELFF | TGTGCCAGCAGCCGACTAGCGGGACCGAACACCGGGGAGCTGTTTTTT | TRBJ2-2 | TRBD2 | . | TRBV7-3